The 12 T cell receptor beta chains given below trace back to one sample, sequenced in a study of graft-versus-host responses after intestinal transplantation. Libraries were prepared by immunoSEQ multiplex PCR; TCRdb keeps only in-frame clonotypes and omits some of them. The sample yields about 45,000 clones, 75% to 95% seen once. Material: PBMCs, obtained 524 days after transplant. The source of these receptors is a human patient who received an intestinal transplant, so some T cells may come from the graft donor.

V is TRBV30 and J is TRBJ1-1, with D possibly TRBD1 on 6 matching bases. The CDR3 sequence is 15 residues long. CDR1 and CDR2 (germline): GTSNPN, SVGIG (reference sequence). Trimming pared 2 bases from V and 4 bases from J, leaving 17 bases between. The CDR3 reads CAWSTTPGVGTEAFF. The CDR3 DNA reads TGTGCCTGGAGTACCACCCCAGGGGTCGGCACTGAAGCTTTCTTT.

This clone occurred once. The chain uses TRBV29-1 and TRBJ2-2, with TRBD2 matching 13 bases. J was trimmed by 6 bases and V by 7 bases; bases with no gene match: 5. CDR3 length equals 14 residues. Germline CDR1 and CDR2: SQVTM and ANQGSEA. The CDR3 DNA is TGCAGCGCCGGACTAGCGGGAGCGGCCGGGGAGCTGTTTTTT. Its translation is CSAGLAGAAGELFF.

This chain joins TRBV5-1 and TRBJ1-1, with D possibly being TRBD1 (5 bases). Germline V gives CDR1 SGHRS, CDR2 YFSETQ. The CDR3 runs to 16 residues. V dropped 3 bases and J dropped 1 base, with 16 bases sitting between them. CDR3 amino acids: CASSSGYGGRNTEAFF. The DNA of the CDR3 is TGCGCCAGCAGCTCAGGGTATGGGGGAAGGAACACTGAAGCTTTCTTT.

A single count supports this clone. The chain has TRBV15 and TRBJ2-3; D perhaps matches TRBD2 (5 bases). The CDR3 covers 15 residues. Trimming removed 1 base at V and 2 bases at J, with 10 bases between. The germline V gene has CDR1 LNHNV and CDR2 YYDKDF (reference sequence). CDR3 DNA: TGTGCCACCAGCAGAGCGCGGGTCTACACAGATACGCAGTATTTT. Protein: CATSRARVYTDTQYF.

The rearrangement links TRBV19 to TRBJ1-5; no clear D gene. Trimming took off 7 bases at V and 5 bases at J, with 18 bases between the two ends. The V gene's germline CDR1 is LNHDA and CDR2 SQIVND (reference sequence). The CDR3 has 15 amino acids. CDR3: CASTLQFGVDQPQHF. CDR3 nucleotides: TGTGCCAGTACCCTTCAATTCGGGGTTGATCAGCCCCAGCATTTT.

This clone was seen more than once but under ten times. Sequence at one end of the junction differs from germline and may be a read error. V gene TRBV13 combines with J gene TRBJ1-2; TRBD1 is a possible D gene (5 bases). Per the germline V gene, CDR1 is PRHDT and CDR2 is FYEKMQ (reference sequence). The CDR3 contains 10 residues. The CDR3 DNA sequence: TGTGCCAGCAGCGTGGCGGGACGGGCCTTC. Translated: CASSVAGRAF. Complete variable domain (other parts from reference TRBV13 and TRBJ1-2): AAGVIQSPRHLIKEKRETATLKCYPIPRHDTVYWYQQGPGQDPQFLISFYEKMQSDKGSIPDRFSAQQFSDYHSELNMSSLELGDSALYFCASSVAGRAFGSGTRLTVV.

J is TRBJ1-1 and V is TRBV27; possible D gene TRBD1, 6 bases. Germline V gene data show CDR1 as MNHEY and CDR2 as SMNVEV (reference sequence). Trimming removed 4 bases at V and 0 bases at J, with 12 bases between. The CDR3 covers 15 residues. The CDR3 here is CASSSTWTVNTEAFF. In DNA form, the CDR3 reads TGTGCCAGCAGTTCTACTTGGACAGTGAACACTGAAGCTTTCTTT.

The genes are TRBV19 and TRBJ2-7; possibly TRBD1 for D (6 bases). The CDR3 has 13 amino acids. Trimming left V 7 bases short and J 3 bases short, with 13 bases between. The germline gives CDR1 LNHDA, CDR2 SQIVND (reference sequence). This CDR3 reads CASKRQDSYEQYF. The CDR3 coding sequence is TGTGCCAGTAAGCGGCAGGACAGCTACGAGCAGTACTTC. Filled out from reference TRBV19 and TRBJ2-7, the complete variable domain reads DGGITQSPKYLFRKEGQNVTLSCEQNLNHDAMYWYRQDPGQGLRLIYYSQIVNDFQKGDIAEGYSVSREKKESFPLTVTSAQKNPTAFYLCASKRQDSYEQYFGPGTRLTVT.

The gene calls are TRBV7-3 and TRBJ2-2; D call uncertain. V lost 5 bases and J lost 3, with 7 bases in between. Per germline, CDR1 SGHTA and CDR2 FQGTGA. The CDR3 runs to 13 residues. For the CDR3, the DNA is TGTGCCAGCAGCGAGACATACACCGGGGAGCTGTTTTTT. Protein product: CASSETYTGELFF.

This chain's CDR3 is CASSLGRVSNQPQHF. CDR3 in DNA: TGTGCCAGCAGTTTAGGCAGGGTTAGCAATCAGCCCCAGCATTTT. This chain joins TRBV28 and TRBJ1-5; D might be TRBD1 (5 bases). V lost 2 bases, J lost 0 bases, and 8 bases lay in between. Germline lookup yields CDR1 MDHEN and CDR2 SYDVKM. This CDR3 is 15 amino acids long. Full variable domain (remainder filled in from reference TRBV28 and TRBJ1-5): DVKVTQSSRYLVKRTGEKVFLECVQDMDHENMFWYRQDPGLGLRLIYFSYDVKMKEKGDIPEGYSVSREKKERFSLILESASTNQTSMYLCASSLGRVSNQPQHFGDGTRLSIL.

The rearrangement joins TRBV7-9 to TRBJ2-7; 8 nucleotides agree with TRBD1. The CDR3 covers 12 residues. Germline-derived CDR1 and CDR2 are SEHNR and FQNEAQ (reference sequence). Trimming at V came to 4 bases and at J to 6 bases, leaving 2 bases not matched to a gene. Here the CDR3 DNA reads TGTGCCAGCAGCTCGACAGGGGCCGAGCAGTACTTC. Amino acids: CASSSTGAEQYF.

The chain uses TRBV19 and TRBJ2-7; D call uncertain. Per germline, CDR1 LNHDA and CDR2 SQIVND (reference sequence). CDR3 length: 13 amino acids. Trimming removed 1 base from V and 0 bases from J, with 4 bases in between. CDR3 DNA: TGTGCCAGTAGTATAGGACACTCCTACGAGCAGTACTTC. Protein product: CASSIGHSYEQYF.